The sequence of this T cell receptor beta chain was determined in a study of breast tumors, draining lymph nodes, adjacent tissues. Regarding the study as a whole: The data were judged consistent with most tumor T cells coming from lymph node and expanding in tumor. Compared with lymph nodes, tumors were less diverse; compared with nontumor tissue, more.

The CDR3 covers 14 residues. Germline V gene lookup returns CDR1 SNHLY and CDR2 FYNNEI. Between the trimmed V and J ends, which lost 1 base and 8 bases, there was a span of 14 bases. Each CDR3 protein gets one entry after TCRdb re-called the multiplex PCR reads with MiXCR. Here the sample spans over 20,000 distinct CDR3 sequences, about 70% being singletons. About this clonotype itself: Antigen: not known.

This chain connects TRBV2 to TRBJ1-2; tentative D call: TRBD1 (5 bases). This sequence was found in a female donor with breast cancer. Some clones in this sample may be carry-over from other donors' samples. The sequenced sample was tumor-adjacent breast tissue. In DNA form, the CDR3 reads TGTGCCAGCAGTGAAGTTCGGGGGACGGGGGGCTACACCTTC. Translation: CASSEVRGTGGYTF.